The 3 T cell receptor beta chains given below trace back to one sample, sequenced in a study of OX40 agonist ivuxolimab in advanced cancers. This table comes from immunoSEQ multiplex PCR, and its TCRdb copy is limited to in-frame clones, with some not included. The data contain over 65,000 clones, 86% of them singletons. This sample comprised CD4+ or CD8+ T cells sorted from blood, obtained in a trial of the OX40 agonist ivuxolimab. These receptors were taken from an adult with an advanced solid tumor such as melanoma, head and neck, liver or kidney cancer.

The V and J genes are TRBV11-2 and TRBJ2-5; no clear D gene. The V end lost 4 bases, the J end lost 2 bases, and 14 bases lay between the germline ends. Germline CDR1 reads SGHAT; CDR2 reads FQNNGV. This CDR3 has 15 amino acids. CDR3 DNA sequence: TGTGCCAGCAGCTCGCACGGATGGGTACAAGAGACCCAGTACTTC. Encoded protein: CASSSHGWVQETQYF.

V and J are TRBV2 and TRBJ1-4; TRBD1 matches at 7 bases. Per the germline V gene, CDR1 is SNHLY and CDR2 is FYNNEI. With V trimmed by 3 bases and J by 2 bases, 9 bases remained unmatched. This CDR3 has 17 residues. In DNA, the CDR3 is TGTGCCAGCAGTGATGGGAGGAAGGGGGCGACTAATGAAAAACTGTTTTTT. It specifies CASSDGRKGATNEKLFF. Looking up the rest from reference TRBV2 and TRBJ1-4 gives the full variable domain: EPEVTQTPSHQVTQMGQEVILRCVPISNHLYFYWYRQILGQKVEFLVSFYNNEISEKSEIFDDQFSVERPDGSNFTLKIRSTKLEDSAMYFCASSDGRKGATNEKLFFGSGTQLSVL.

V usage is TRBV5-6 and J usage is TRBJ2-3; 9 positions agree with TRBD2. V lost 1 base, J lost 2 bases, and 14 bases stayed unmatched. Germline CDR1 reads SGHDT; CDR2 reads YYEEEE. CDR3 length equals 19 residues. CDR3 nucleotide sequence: TGTGCCAGCAGCTTGCGTAGCGGGGGAGCTCCGTTCTCCACAGATACGCAGTATTTT. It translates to CASSLRSGGAPFSTDTQYF.